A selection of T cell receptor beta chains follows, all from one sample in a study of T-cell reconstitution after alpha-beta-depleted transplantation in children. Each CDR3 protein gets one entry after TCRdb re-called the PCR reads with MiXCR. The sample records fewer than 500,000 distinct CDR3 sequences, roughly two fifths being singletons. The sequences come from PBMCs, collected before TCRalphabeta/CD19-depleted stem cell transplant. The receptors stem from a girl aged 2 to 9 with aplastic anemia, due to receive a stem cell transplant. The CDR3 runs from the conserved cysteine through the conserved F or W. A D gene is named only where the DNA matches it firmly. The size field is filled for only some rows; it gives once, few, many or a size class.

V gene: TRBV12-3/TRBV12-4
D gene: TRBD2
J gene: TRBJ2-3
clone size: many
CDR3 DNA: TGTGCCAGCAGTTTAAGGGCGGGAGGGCCCACAGATACGCAGTATTTT
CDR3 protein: CASSLRAGGPTDTQYF

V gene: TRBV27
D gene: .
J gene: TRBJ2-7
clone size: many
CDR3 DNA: TGTGCCAGCTCCCAAGGGGGACTTTCCTCCTACGAGCAGTACTTC
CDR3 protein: CASSQGGLSSYEQYF

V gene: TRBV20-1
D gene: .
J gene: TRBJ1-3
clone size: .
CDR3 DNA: TGCAGTGCGCCGGGACCCTGGGAGGGAAACACCATATATTTT
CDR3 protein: CSAPGPWEGNTIYF

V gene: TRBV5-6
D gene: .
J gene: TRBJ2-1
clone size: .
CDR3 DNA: TGTGCCAGCAGCTCGTTCCGGGACGCCGATGAGCAGTTCTTC
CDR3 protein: CASSSFRDADEQFF

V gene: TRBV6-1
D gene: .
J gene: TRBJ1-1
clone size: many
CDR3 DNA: TGTGCCACCCCGACGAGCGACCCCAACACTGAAGCTTTCTTT
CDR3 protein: CATPTSDPNTEAFF

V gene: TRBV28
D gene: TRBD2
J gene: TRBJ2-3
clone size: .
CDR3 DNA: TGTGCCAGCAGACCTAGACTAGCGTGGTCGACAGATACGCAGTATTTT
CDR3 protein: CASRPRLAWSTDTQYF

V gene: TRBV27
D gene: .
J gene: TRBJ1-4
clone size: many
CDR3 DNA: TGTGCCAGCAGTTCCTACAGGGCTGGGAGAGCTAATGAAAAACTGTTTTTT
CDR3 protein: CASSSYRAGRANEKLFF

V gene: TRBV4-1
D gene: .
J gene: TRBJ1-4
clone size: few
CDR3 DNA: TGCGCCAGCAGCCAACTTGTCCCTATACCTGCAACTAATGAAAAACTGTTTTTT
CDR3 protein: CASSQLVPIPATNEKLFF

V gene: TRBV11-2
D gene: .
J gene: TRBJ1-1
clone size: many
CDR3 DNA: TGTGCCAGCAGCTTTAATTTAGGGGCGGACACTGAAGCTTTCTTT
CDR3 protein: CASSFNLGADTEAFF

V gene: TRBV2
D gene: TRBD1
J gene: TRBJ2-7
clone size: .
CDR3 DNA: TGTGCCAGCAGGCAGGGGGCTGCCTACGAGCAGTACTTC
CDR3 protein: CASRQGAAYEQYF

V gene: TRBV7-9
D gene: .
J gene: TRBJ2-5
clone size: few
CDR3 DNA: TGTGCCAGCAGCTTAGCGACTAGTCCCCAAGAGACCCAGTACTTC
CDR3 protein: CASSLATSPQETQYF

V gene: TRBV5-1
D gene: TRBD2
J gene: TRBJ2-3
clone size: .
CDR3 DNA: TGCGCCAGCAGCTTGGAAATAGGGGCTAGCGGGAGCCATACGCAGTATTTT
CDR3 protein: CASSLEIGASGSHTQYF

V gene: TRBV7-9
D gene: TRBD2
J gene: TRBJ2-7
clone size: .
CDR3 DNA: TGTGCCAGCAGCTCGGGACTAGCGGTTAGCTCCTACGAGCAGTACTTC
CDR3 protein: CASSSGLAVSSYEQYF

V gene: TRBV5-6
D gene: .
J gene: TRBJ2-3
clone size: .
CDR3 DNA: TGTGCCAGCAGCTCCTTCTCAGATACGCAGTATTTT
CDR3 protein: CASSSFSDTQYF

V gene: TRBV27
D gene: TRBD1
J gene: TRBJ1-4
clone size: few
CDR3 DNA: TGTGCCAGCAGTGGGGGACAGGAAAAACTGTTTTTT
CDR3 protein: CASSGGQEKLFF

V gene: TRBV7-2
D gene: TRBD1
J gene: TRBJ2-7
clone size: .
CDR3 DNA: TGTGCCAGCGGCCTACAGGGCCCCAGGGGGTACGAGCAGTACTTC
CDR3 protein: CASGLQGPRGYEQYF

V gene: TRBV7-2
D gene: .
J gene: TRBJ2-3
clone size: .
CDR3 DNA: TGTGCCAGCAGCGGTGGTGGGGATACGCAGTATTTT
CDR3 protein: CASSGGGDTQYF

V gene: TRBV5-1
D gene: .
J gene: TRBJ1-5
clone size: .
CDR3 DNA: TGCGCCAGCAGCGAGGGACCCTCTCGCAGCAATCAGCCCCAGCATTTT
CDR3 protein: CASSEGPSRSNQPQHF

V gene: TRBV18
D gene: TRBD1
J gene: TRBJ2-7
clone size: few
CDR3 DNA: TGTGCCAGCTCACCTCGGACAGGGGAACCCTACGAGCAGTACTTC
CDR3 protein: CASSPRTGEPYEQYF

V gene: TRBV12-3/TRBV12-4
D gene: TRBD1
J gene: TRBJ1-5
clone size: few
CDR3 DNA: TGTGCCAGCAGTGAGGGGACAGTTAGCAATCAGCCCCAGCATTTT
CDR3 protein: CASSEGTVSNQPQHF

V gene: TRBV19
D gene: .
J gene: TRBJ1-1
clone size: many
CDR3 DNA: TGTGCCAGTAGTATAGCCCAGGACACTAATACTGAAGCTTTCTTT
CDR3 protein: CASSIAQDTNTEAFF

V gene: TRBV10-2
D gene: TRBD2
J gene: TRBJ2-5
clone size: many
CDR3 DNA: TGCGCCCCGGACAAGGGCAGCGGGAGAAGAGAGACCCAGTACTTC
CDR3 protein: CAPDKGSGRRETQYF

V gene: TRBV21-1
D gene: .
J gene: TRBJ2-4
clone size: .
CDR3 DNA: TGTGCCAGCAGCAAAGGTGCCAACGGGGCCATTATCAAAAACATTCAGTACTTC
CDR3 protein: CASSKGANGAIIKNIQYF

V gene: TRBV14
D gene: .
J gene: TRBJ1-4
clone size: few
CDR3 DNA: TGTGCCAGCAGCGGGAAGACAGGCGCTAATGAAAAACTGTTTTTT
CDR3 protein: CASSGKTGANEKLFF

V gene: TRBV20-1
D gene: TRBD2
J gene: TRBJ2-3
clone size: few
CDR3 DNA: TGCAGTCCACTAGCGTCGAACACAGATACGCAGTATTTT
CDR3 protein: CSPLASNTDTQYF

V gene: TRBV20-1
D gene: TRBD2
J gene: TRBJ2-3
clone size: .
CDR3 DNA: TGCAGTGCTAGAGATCTCGGACTAGCGGGAGCGTCACCAGATACGCAGTATTTT
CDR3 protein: CSARDLGLAGASPDTQYF

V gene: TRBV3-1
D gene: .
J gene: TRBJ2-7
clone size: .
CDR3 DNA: TGTGCCAGCAGCCAACTAGGGGCCCCTTACGAGCAGTACTTC
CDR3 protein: CASSQLGAPYEQYF

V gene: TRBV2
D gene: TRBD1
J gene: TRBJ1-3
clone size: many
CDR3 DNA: TGTGCCAGCAGTGCCGGACAGGGAGGAACTGGAAACACCATATATTTT
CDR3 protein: CASSAGQGGTGNTIYF

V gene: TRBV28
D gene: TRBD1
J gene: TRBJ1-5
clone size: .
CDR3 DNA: TGTGCCAGCAGTCCCTTACAGGGGCGGCAGCCCCAGCATTTT
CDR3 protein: CASSPLQGRQPQHF

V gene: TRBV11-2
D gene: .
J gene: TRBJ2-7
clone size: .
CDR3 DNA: TGTGCCAGCACCTTCGGACGGACCTACGAGCAGTACTTC
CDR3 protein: CASTFGRTYEQYF

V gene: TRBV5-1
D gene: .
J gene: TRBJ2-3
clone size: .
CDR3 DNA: TGCGCCAGCAGCTTGGAGGGGCAGTTCCCAGATACGCAGTATTTT
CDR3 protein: CASSLEGQFPDTQYF

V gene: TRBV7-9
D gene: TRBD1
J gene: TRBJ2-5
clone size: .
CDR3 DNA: TGTGCCAGCAGCTCGTGGACAGGGGGCGAGGAGACCCAGTACTTC
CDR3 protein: CASSSWTGGEETQYF

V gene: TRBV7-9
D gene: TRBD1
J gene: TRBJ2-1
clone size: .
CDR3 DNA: TGTGCCAGCAGCTTAACCCCGGGGACAGGAATCTACAATGAGCAGTTCTTC
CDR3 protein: CASSLTPGTGIYNEQFF

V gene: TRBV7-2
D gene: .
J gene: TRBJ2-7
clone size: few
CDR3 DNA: TGTGCCAGCAGCCTAAGACACGAGCAGTACTTC
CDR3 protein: CASSLRHEQYF

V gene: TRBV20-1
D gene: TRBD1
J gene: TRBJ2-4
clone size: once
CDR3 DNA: TGCAGTGCTCTACAGGGGGCTAAGGCCAAAAACATTCAGTACTTC
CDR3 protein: CSALQGAKAKNIQYF

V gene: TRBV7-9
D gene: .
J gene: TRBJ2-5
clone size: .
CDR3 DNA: TGTGCCAGCAGCTGGCAGACTAGTGAGGAGACCCAGTACTTC
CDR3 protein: CASSWQTSEETQYF

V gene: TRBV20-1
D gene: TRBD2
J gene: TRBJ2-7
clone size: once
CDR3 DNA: TGCAGTGCTAGAGTCCCCGGACTAGCCTATTTGGGGGAGCAGTACTTC
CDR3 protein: CSARVPGLAYLGEQYF

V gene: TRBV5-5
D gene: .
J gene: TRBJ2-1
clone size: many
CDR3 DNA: TGTGCCAGCAGCTCCAGGAACCCCGGGGGCTACAATGAGCAGTTCTTC
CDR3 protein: CASSSRNPGGYNEQFF

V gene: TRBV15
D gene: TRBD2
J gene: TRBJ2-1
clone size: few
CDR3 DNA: TGTGCCACCCCCTGCTTACCCAATAGAGGACTAGCGGGAATCGATGAGCAGTTCTTC
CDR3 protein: CATPCLPNRGLAGIDEQFF

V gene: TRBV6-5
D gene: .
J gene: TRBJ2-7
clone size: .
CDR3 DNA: TGTGCCAGCAGTTACTCGACCCCTATATCGTGGGAGCAGTACTTC
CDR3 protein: CASSYSTPISWEQYF

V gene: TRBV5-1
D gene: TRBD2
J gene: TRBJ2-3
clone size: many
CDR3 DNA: TGCGCCAGCAGCTTGGGGACTAGCGAGAGTACAGATACGCAGTATTTT
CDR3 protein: CASSLGTSESTDTQYF

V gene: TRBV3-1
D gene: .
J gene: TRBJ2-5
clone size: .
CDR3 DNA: TGTGCCAGCAGCCGGCTGTCGTATAGAGAGACCCAGTACTTC
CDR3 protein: CASSRLSYRETQYF

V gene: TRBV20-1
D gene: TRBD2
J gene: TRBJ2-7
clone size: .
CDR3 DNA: TGCAGTGCTAGAGTAACGACTAGCGACGAGCAGTACTTC
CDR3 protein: CSARVTTSDEQYF

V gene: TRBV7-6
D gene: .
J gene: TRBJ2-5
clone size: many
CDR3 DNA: TGTGCCAGCAGCCCCACCGACACCTGGGGACAAGAGACCCAGTACTTC
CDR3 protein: CASSPTDTWGQETQYF

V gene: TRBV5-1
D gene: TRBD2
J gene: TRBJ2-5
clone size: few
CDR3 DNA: TGCGCCAGCAGCGAGGGACTAGCGAAGGAGACCCAGTACTTC
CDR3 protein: CASSEGLAKETQYF

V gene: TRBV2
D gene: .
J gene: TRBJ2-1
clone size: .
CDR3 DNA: TGTGCCAGCAGTGAAAGTCGGTCAGACAATGAGCAGTTCTTC
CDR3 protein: CASSESRSDNEQFF

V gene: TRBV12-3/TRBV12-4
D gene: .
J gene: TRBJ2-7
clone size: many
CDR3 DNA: TGTGCCAGCAGACCCTCAGGGTTCTACGAGCAGTACTTC
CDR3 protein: CASRPSGFYEQYF

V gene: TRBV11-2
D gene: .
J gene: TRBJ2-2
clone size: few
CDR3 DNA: TGTGCCAGCAGCTTAGTAGACAGACCTTTCACCGGGGAGCTGTTTTTT
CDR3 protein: CASSLVDRPFTGELFF

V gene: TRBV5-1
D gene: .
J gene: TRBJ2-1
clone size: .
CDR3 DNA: TGCGCCAGCAGCTTGATGGTGGGGGGCTACAATGAGCAGTTCTTC
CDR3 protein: CASSLMVGGYNEQFF